These 8 T cell receptor beta chains were sequenced from one sample in a study of blood T cell repertoires in COVID-19. Produced via immunoSEQ multiplex PCR; TCRdb's table is partial and in-frame only. The sample records tens of thousands of clones, roughly 92% being singletons. Sequencing was performed on peripheral blood. These receptors came from a man in his fifties or sixties with active COVID-19.

This rearrangement joins TRBV28 to TRBJ2-1, with a possible D match to TRBD1 (5 bases). CDR1 is MDHEN and CDR2 is SYDVKM in the germline V gene. The V end lost 3 bases, the J end lost 9 bases, and 6 bases lay between the germline ends. The CDR3 is 11 residues long. CDR3 loop: CASSFRGEQFF. CDR3 sequence (DNA): TGTGCCAGCAGTTTTAGGGGTGAGCAGTTCTTC. Full variable domain (missing parts from reference TRBV28 and TRBJ2-1): DVKVTQSSRYLVKRTGEKVFLECVQDMDHENMFWYRQDPGLGLRLIYFSYDVKMKEKGDIPEGYSVSREKKERFSLILESASTNQTSMYLCASSFRGEQFFGPGTRLTVL.

V is TRBV5-1 and J is TRBJ2-6; tentatively, D is TRBD1 (6 bases). The germline CDR1 and CDR2 sequences are SGHRS and YFSETQ. This CDR3 spans 17 amino acids. The ends were cut back, 5 bases at V and 3 bases at J, with 18 bases in the middle. The CDR3 DNA reads TGCGCCAGCAGTATGGTTGGGGGCTTAGGTGGGGCCAACGTCCTGACTTTC. Translation gives CASSMVGGLGGANVLTF.

The chain couples TRBV2 to TRBJ2-7; perhaps TRBD2 as D (6 bases). The germline V gene encodes CDR1 SNHLY and CDR2 FYNNEI. Trimming stripped 11 bases from V and 6 bases from J, with 20 bases between. There are 13 residues in the CDR3. The CDR3 region has the DNA TGTGCCGGAGGGTCAGGGTTCCTACTCGAGCAGTACTTC. It encodes CAGGSGFLLEQYF.

This chain uses TRBV30 with TRBJ1-5; possible D gene TRBD1, 6 bases. In germline, CDR1 is GTSNPN, CDR2 SVGIG (reference sequence). The V end lost 1 base, the J end lost 4 bases, and 8 bases lay between the germline ends. The CDR3 covers 13 residues. CDR3 region: CAWSAGANQPQHF. The CDR3 DNA sequence: TGTGCCTGGAGTGCAGGGGCGAATCAGCCCCAGCATTTT.

The rearrangement uses TRBV28 and TRBJ1-4; 8 bases fit TRBD1. Germline assignment: CDR1 MDHEN and CDR2 SYDVKM. The trim removed 4 bases at V and 7 bases at J, leaving 5 bases unmatched. The CDR3 totals 14 residues. The CDR3 DNA sequence: TGTGCCAGCAGTTCCTCGGGACAGGTTGAAAAACTGTTTTTT. Protein: CASSSSGQVEKLFF.

CDR3 bases: TGTGCCAGCAGTTTTGTGTTGGCTAGCACAGATACGCAGTATTTT. This sequence encodes CASSFVLASTDTQYF. The J gene is TRBJ2-3, the V gene TRBV28, with unresolved D. This CDR3 contains 15 residues. CDR1 is MDHEN, CDR2 SYDVKM, per germline. V lost 3 bases and J 0 bases, leaving 10 bases between the germline ends.

The CDR3 sequence: CASSPHASGSGGPSYEQYF. Here the CDR3 DNA reads TGTGCCAGCTCACCACACGCTAGCGGGAGTGGTGGGCCCTCCTACGAGCAGTACTTC. The chain employs TRBV18 and TRBJ2-7; 10 bases are shared with TRBD2. The ends lost 1 base at V and 0 bases at J; junction bases unmatched: 12. Per germline, CDR1 KGHSH and CDR2 LQKENI. CDR3 length: 19 amino acids.

The chain employs TRBV28 and TRBJ1-2; D not certain. Trimming left V 7 bases short and J 2 bases short, with 23 bases between. Germline values: CDR1 MDHEN, CDR2 SYDVKM. The length of the CDR3 is 17 residues. The CDR3 sequence is CASNTLGKGGSNYGYTF. In DNA form, the CDR3 reads TGTGCCAGCAATACCCTCGGAAAAGGAGGATCGAACTATGGCTACACCTTC.